The 9 T cell receptor beta chains below all came from one sample that was sequenced in a study of T cell repertoires in cytomegalovirus infection. These receptors' antigens are unknown. MiXCR, applied by TCRdb to the reads, yields one record per CDR3 protein. The table records roughly 500,000 distinct CDR3 sequences, 30% to 40% of them present only once. Sequencing was performed on cultured PBMCs, taken from culture after CMV antigen stimulation. All receptors come from a human donor in good health (CMV status not recorded). Some clones in this sample may be carry-over from other donors' samples.

This clonotype was picked up a small number of times. The chain is built from TRBV18 and TRBJ2-1; D may correspond to TRBD1 or TRBD2 (5 bases each). Germline loops: CDR1 KGHSH, CDR2 LQKENI. This CDR3 contains 13 residues. The germline V and J ends were trimmed by 6 bases and 10 bases, with 16 bases remaining between them. DNA for the CDR3: TGTGCCAGCTCGGGGGACCGACGTTTGGAGCAGTTCTTC. Its translation is CASSGDRRLEQFF. Looking up the rest from reference TRBV18 and TRBJ2-1 gives the full variable domain: NAGVMQNPRHLVRRRGQEARLRCSPMKGHSHVYWYRQLPEEGLKFMVYLQKENIIDESGMPKERFSAEFPKEGPSILRIQQVVRGDSAAYFCASSGDRRLEQFFGPGTRLTVL.

The chain has TRBV19 and TRBJ1-2; 9 positions match TRBD1. Germline loops: CDR1 LNHDA, CDR2 SQIVND (reference sequence). V was pared by 7 bases and J by 2 bases, with 14 bases of the junction left unmatched. This CDR3 is 17 amino acids long. The CDR3 here is CASIDNPGQGLNYGYTF. The CDR3 coding sequence is TGTGCCAGTATTGACAATCCGGGACAGGGTTTAAACTATGGCTACACCTTC. Filled out from reference TRBV19 and TRBJ1-2, the complete variable domain reads DGGITQSPKYLFRKEGQNVTLSCEQNLNHDAMYWYRQDPGQGLRLIYYSQIVNDFQKGDIAEGYSVSREKKESFPLTVTSAQKNPTAFYLCASIDNPGQGLNYGYTFGSGTRLTVV.

This clonotype appeared a few times. J is TRBJ2-1 and V is TRBV7-2; TRBD1 matches at 10 bases. J was trimmed by 8 bases and V by 1 base; bases with no gene match: 2. Per the germline V gene, CDR1 is SGHTA and CDR2 is FQGNSA. This CDR3 is built from 14 residues. CDR3 sequence: CASSLGQGAHEQFF. The CDR3 nucleotides are TGTGCCAGCAGCTTAGGACAGGGGGCACATGAGCAGTTCTTC.

This clonotype was recorded a few times. The gene calls are TRBV29-1 and TRBJ1-2; 9 bases fit TRBD1. The junction had 8 bases not matched to a gene; V was cut back by 4 bases and J by 8 bases. The length of the CDR3 is 13 residues. CDR1 is SQVTM and CDR2 is ANQGSEA in the germline V gene. This CDR3 is CSVGGDRVSGYTF. The CDR3, as DNA: TGCAGCGTTGGCGGGGACAGGGTGAGCGGCTACACCTTC.

This clonotype was observed a few times. V gene TRBV7-9 combines with J gene TRBJ2-3, with D possibly being TRBD2 (6 bases). V dropped 2 bases and J dropped 2 bases, with 11 bases sitting between them. CDR3 length equals 15 residues. Germline assignment: CDR1 SEHNR and CDR2 FQNEAQ (reference sequence). In DNA form, the CDR3 reads TGTGCCAGCAGCTTATTCGGGGGACTCACAGATACGCAGTATTTT. Amino acid sequence: CASSLFGGLTDTQYF.

The chain couples TRBV7-9 to TRBJ2-1, with 9 bases fitting TRBD2. V gave up 5 bases and J gave up 4 bases; unmatched junction bases: 6. The CDR3 totals 15 residues. Germline V CDR1 and CDR2: SEHNR, FQNEAQ (reference sequence). This CDR3 reads CASSPASGEYNEQFF. The CDR3 DNA reads TGTGCCAGCAGCCCCGCTAGCGGGGAATACAATGAGCAGTTCTTC.

This chain connects TRBV20-1 to TRBJ2-1, with 9 bases matching TRBD2. The CDR3 spans 15 residues. Germline trimming cut 5 bases from V and 5 bases from J; bases unmatched to any gene: 10. Germline V lookup: CDR1 DFQATT, CDR2 SNEGSKA (reference sequence). The CDR3 is CSAADSGRADNEQFF. DNA for the CDR3: TGCAGTGCTGCCGATAGCGGGAGAGCCGACAATGAGCAGTTCTTC.

The rearrangement joins TRBV15 to TRBJ1-5; no definite D call. This CDR3 spans 14 amino acids. V shed 5 bases and J shed 7 bases, with 15 bases lying between them. Germline loops: CDR1 LNHNV, CDR2 YYDKDF (reference sequence). This chain's CDR3 is CATSPATTGQPQHF. Here the CDR3 DNA reads TGTGCCACCAGCCCTGCAACTACGGGGCAGCCCCAGCATTTT.

V and J are TRBV7-8 and TRBJ2-1, with D possibly TRBD2 on 6 matching bases. CDR3 length: 15 residues. Germline V gene lookup returns CDR1 SGHVS and CDR2 FQNEAQ. The germline V and J ends were trimmed by 5 bases and 7 bases, with 18 bases remaining between them. The CDR3 nucleotides are TGTGCCAGCAGCGTTACTAGCATGACTCGAAATGAGCAGTTCTTC. As protein: CASSVTSMTRNEQFF.